This T cell receptor (beta chain) was identified during a study of cytomegalovirus exposure and HLA in healthy donors. General study results and limits: The CMV antigen specificity of a few CMV-associated chains was confirmed through in vitro analysis.

The repertoire was sequenced with immunoSEQ multiplex PCR; TCRdb's copy has only in-frame clones and lacks some. The repertoire consists of under 250,000 clones, with around 87% occurring once and the leading ten covering roughly 2%. As for this clone: Its cognate antigen is unknown.

The source material was PBMCs. This TCR was sampled from a woman under 30 in good health and CMV-seropositive.

CDR3 DNA: TGTGCCTGCCCGGGAGGGGGCATCACTGAAGCTTTCTTT. This encodes CACPGGGITEAFF. This chain joins TRBV30 and TRBJ1-1; 7 bases are shared with TRBD1. The V gene end was trimmed by 6 bases and the J gene end by 4 bases; junction bases not matched to a gene: 8. Per germline, CDR1 GTSNPN and CDR2 SVGIG (reference sequence). The CDR3 totals 13 residues.